The 26 T cell receptor beta chains presented below share a single source sample, sequenced in a study of T-cell memory formation after mild COVID-19. One entry per CDR3 protein results from TCRdb running MiXCR on the 5' RACE reads. The sample holds about 170,000 distinct CDR3 sequences, approximately 12% seen once. Sequencing input: PBMCs or a T cell subset sorted from them (not recorded which). Receptor source: a man between 18 and 35 years old who had mild COVID-19 (a few samples of this study predate the infection). Cell type and time point are not known.

The CDR3 nucleotides read TGCGCCAGCGCCCGGGGGACGACTAATGAAAAACTGTTTTTT. This translates into CASARGTTNEKLFF. The J gene is TRBJ1-4, the V gene TRBV10-2, with D possibly being TRBD1 (5 bases). Per germline, CDR1 WSHSY and CDR2 SAAADI. Between the trimmed V and J ends, which lost 8 bases and 2 bases, there was a span of 12 bases. CDR3 size: 14 residues.

This clonotype has just a few counts. CDR3 in amino acids: CASSLGRLVGNEQFF. CDR3 sequence (DNA): TGTGCCAGCAGCTTGGGTAGGCTAGTGGGGAATGAGCAGTTCTTC. This rearrangement joins TRBV7-3 to TRBJ2-1, with D unresolved. Germline CDR1 is SGHTA and CDR2 is FQGTGA. Deletions cut 3 bases from V and 7 bases from J, with 16 bases between. CDR3 size: 15 residues.

This clonotype was observed a few times. This chain connects TRBV7-2 to TRBJ1-2; the match to TRBD1 covers 9 bases. Germline V gene lookup returns CDR1 SGHTA and CDR2 FQGNSA. The CDR3 is 14 residues long. Unmatched junction bases numbered 7, after V lost 3 bases and J lost 8 bases. The CDR3 sequence is CASSFGDRARGYTF. The CDR3 DNA is TGTGCCAGCAGCTTCGGGGACAGGGCCCGCGGCTACACCTTC.

The chain carries TRBV28 and TRBJ1-3; 7 bases are a match to TRBD1. The CDR3 runs to 16 residues. Germline V gives CDR1 MDHEN, CDR2 SYDVKM. The J segment lost 0 bases and the V segment lost 3 bases, leaving 5 bases of the junction unmatched. This CDR3 is CASSLVGGVSGNTIYF. The CDR3 nucleotides read TGTGCCAGCAGTTTGGTAGGGGGCGTCTCTGGAAACACCATATATTTT.

This clonotype was observed a handful of times. This chain joins TRBV6-2 or TRBV6-3 and TRBJ1-5; 8 nucleotides agree with TRBD1. The CDR3 is made up of 16 amino acids. Per the germline V gene, CDR1 is MNHEY and CDR2 is SVGEGT. With 7 bases clipped from V and 7 bases from J, the junction kept 15 bases outside the gene matches. CDR3 protein: CASNGPRTGQEQPQHF. The CDR3, as DNA: TGTGCCAGCAACGGCCCAAGGACAGGGCAGGAGCAGCCCCAGCATTTT.

The chain carries TRBV19 and TRBJ2-7; possibly TRBD1 or TRBD2 for D (7 bases each). CDR3 length equals 14 residues. Looked up from germline, CDR1 is LNHDA and CDR2 is SQIVND (reference sequence). Trimming took off 6 bases at V and 2 bases at J, with 14 bases between the two ends. The CDR3 bases are TGTGCCAGTAGCGGGGCAGGGGGGGCCTACGAGCAGTACTTC. The encoded protein is CASSGAGGAYEQYF.

The gene calls are TRBV20-1 and TRBJ1-2, with a possible D match to TRBD1 (5 bases). With 1 base removed from V and 6 bases from J, the gap between germline ends came to 9 bases. Germline CDR1 is DFQATT and CDR2 is SNEGSKA (reference sequence). The CDR3 is 12 residues long. The CDR3 coding sequence is TGCAGTGCTAGAGTGCAGGGCCATGGCTACACCTTC. Protein product: CSARVQGHGYTF.

The sample holds many counts of this clonotype. V gene TRBV20-1 combines with J gene TRBJ1-1; D is unclear. The V gene lost 5 bases and the J gene lost 2 bases, with 15 bases spanning the gap. The CDR3 consists of 14 residues. Per germline, CDR1 DFQATT and CDR2 SNEGSKA (reference sequence). The CDR3 reads CSARHIRANTEAFF. The CDR3, as DNA: TGCAGTGCTCGGCACATTAGGGCTAACACTGAAGCTTTCTTT.

This clonotype appeared a few times. The chain uses TRBV30 and TRBJ2-7; no reliable D call. V was cut by 4 bases and J by 2 bases, with 9 bases left in between. Germline-derived CDR1 and CDR2 are GTSNPN and SVGIG (reference sequence). The length of the CDR3 is 12 residues. In nucleotides, the CDR3 is TGTGCCTGGACCACCGAGGCCTACGAGCAGTACTTC. Protein product: CAWTTEAYEQYF.

This clonotype was detected ten times or more. The chain couples TRBV7-8 to TRBJ2-2; 8 bases are a match to TRBD1. In germline, CDR1 is SGHVS, CDR2 FQNEAQ. Trimming removed 5 bases from V and 4 bases from J; junction bases left unmatched: 3. The CDR3 has 14 amino acids. The CDR3 nucleotides are TGTGCCAGCAGCCCAGGACAGGGCACCGGGGAGCTGTTTTTT. Translation gives CASSPGQGTGELFF.

The V gene is TRBV7-3, the J gene TRBJ1-2; 7 positions agree with TRBD1. This CDR3 is built from 14 residues. Germline V gene lookup returns CDR1 SGHTA and CDR2 FQGTGA. With 0 bases clipped from V and 10 bases from J, the junction kept 8 bases outside the gene matches. CDR3 amino acids: CASSLTGTVGDYTF. CDR3 sequence (DNA): TGTGCCAGCAGCTTAACAGGGACAGTGGGCGACTACACCTTC.

The chain recombines TRBV23-1 with TRBJ2-7; a possible D gene is TRBD1 (6 bases). TRBV23-1 has ORF status, its function being uncertain. Trimming left V 3 bases short and J 1 base short, with 16 bases between. The CDR3 has 16 residues. The CDR3 reads CASSHPAQGPSYEQYF. The CDR3 region has the DNA TGCGCCAGCAGTCACCCAGCACAGGGTCCTTCCTACGAGCAGTACTTC.

The chain joins TRBV10-3 to TRBJ2-1; the D gene is possibly TRBD1 (5 bases). The CDR3 totals 11 residues. V was shortened by 6 bases and J by 10 bases, with 10 bases between the two germline ends. The germline V gene has CDR1 ENHRY and CDR2 SYGVKD. DNA for the CDR3: TGTGCCATCAGGGGGCAAGGGGAGCAGTTCTTC. As protein: CAIRGQGEQFF.

This clonotype came up many times. The chain uses TRBV5-1 and TRBJ2-5, with 9 bases fitting TRBD2. The length of the CDR3 is 16 residues. Germline trimming cut 0 bases from V and 0 bases from J; bases unmatched to any gene: 3. From germline, CDR1 is SGHRS and CDR2 YFSETQ. CDR3 in amino acids: CASSLGLAVYQETQYF. The CDR3 coding sequence is TGCGCCAGCAGCTTGGGACTAGCGGTGTACCAAGAGACCCAGTACTTC.

The rearrangement joins TRBV20-1 to TRBJ2-3; D may be TRBD1 (8 bases). With 1 base removed from V and 1 base from J, the gap between germline ends came to 18 bases. Per the germline V gene, CDR1 is DFQATT and CDR2 is SNEGSKA (reference sequence). This CDR3 spans 17 amino acids. CDR3 nucleotides: TGCAGTGCTAGAGCTCTTGGACAGGGAGGGCGCACAGATACGCAGTATTTT. Protein product: CSARALGQGGRTDTQYF.

This chain connects TRBV9 to TRBJ1-5, with D unclear. CDR3 length: 13 residues. Trimming removed 0 bases at V and 6 bases at J, with 7 bases between. The germline V gene encodes CDR1 SGDLS and CDR2 YYNGEE. CDR3 in amino acids: CASSVDYTQPQHF. CDR3 DNA: TGTGCCAGCAGCGTAGATTATACTCAGCCCCAGCATTTT.

The chain is built from TRBV5-1 and TRBJ2-7, with a possible D match to TRBD2 (5 bases). CDR3 length equals 12 residues. Germline CDR1 is SGHRS and CDR2 is YFSETQ. Trimming shortened V by 0 bases and J by 5 bases, and 6 bases separated the two germline ends. This chain's CDR3 is CASSLGGDEQYF. The CDR3 DNA reads as TGCGCCAGCAGCTTGGGGGGAGACGAGCAGTACTTC. The full variable domain, with the rest looked up from reference TRBV5-1 and TRBJ2-7, is KAGVTQTPRYLIKTRGQQVTLSCSPISGHRSVSWYQQTPGQGLQFLFEYFSETQRNKGNFPGRFSGRQFSNSRSEMNVSTLELGDSALYLCASSLGGDEQYFGPGTRLTVT.

The chain couples TRBV6-2 or TRBV6-3 to TRBJ2-7; perhaps TRBD2 as D (5 bases). The V end was cut by 0 bases, the J end by 0 bases, with 18 bases between. This CDR3 has 18 amino acids. Germline assignment: CDR1 MNHEY and CDR2 SVGEGT. The CDR3 bases are TGTGCCAGCAGTTACTCGCGGGCCCACGGCGGGTACTCCTACGAGCAGTACGTC. The encoded protein is CASSYSRAHGGYSYEQYV.

J is TRBJ2-3 and V is TRBV7-9, with unresolved D. V shed 6 bases and J shed 7 bases, with 14 bases lying between them. CDR3 length: 13 residues. Germline-derived CDR1 and CDR2 are SEHNR and FQNEAQ (reference sequence). The chain's CDR3 is CASSLIGLYTQYF. The CDR3 region has the DNA TGTGCCAGCAGTCTAATTGGTCTTTATACGCAGTATTTT.

This clonotype was observed a few times. The chain employs TRBV12-3 or TRBV12-4 and TRBJ1-5; 7 bases fit TRBD1. This CDR3 has 14 residues. Germline trimming cut 7 bases from V and 2 bases from J; bases unmatched to any gene: 5. In nucleotides, the CDR3 is TGTGCCAGCAAACGGACAGGTGGCAATCAGCCCCAGCATTTT. This gives the protein CASKRTGGNQPQHF.

The chain carries TRBV28 and TRBJ2-5, with no clear D. From germline, CDR1 is MDHEN and CDR2 SYDVKM. This CDR3 region has 15 residues. The V gene lost 10 bases and the J gene lost 2 bases, with 20 bases spanning the gap. The CDR3 nucleotides are TGTGCCACCTCCGGCGACGGATCCCTACAAGAGACCCAGTACTTC. Amino acids: CATSGDGSLQETQYF.

This clonotype has just a few counts. The V and J genes are TRBV7-3 and TRBJ2-5; 12 bases are a match to TRBD2. CDR1 and CDR2 from the germline V gene are SGHTA and FQGTGA. V trimming: 5 bases; J trimming: 4 bases; junction bases outside the gene matches: 5. CDR3 length: 15 residues. CDR3 region: CASSATSGRPETQYF. The CDR3 nucleotides are TGTGCCAGCAGCGCGACTAGCGGGAGACCAGAGACCCAGTACTTC.

This clonotype was observed a handful of times. The J gene is TRBJ2-3, the V gene TRBV5-1, with D unresolved. Germline CDR1 and CDR2: SGHRS and YFSETQ. CDR3 length: 15 residues. V dropped 3 bases and J dropped 4 bases, with 15 bases sitting between them. The CDR3 loop reads CASSSKGLSPDTQYF. DNA of the CDR3: TGCGCCAGCAGCTCCAAGGGATTGTCGCCAGATACGCAGTATTTT.

In its sample, this clonotype was seen a few times. This sequence joins TRBV28 and TRBJ2-5; 7 bases align to TRBD2. V was clipped by 2 bases and J by 9 bases; unmatched bases: 3. The CDR3 covers 12 residues. Germline V gene sequence: CDR1 MDHEN, CDR2 SYDVKM. The CDR3 region has the DNA TGTGCCAGCAGTTTACTGGCGGGGGCCCAGTACTTC. Encoded protein: CASSLLAGAQYF. Together with reference TRBV28 and TRBJ2-5, the CDR3 gives the full variable domain: DVKVTQSSRYLVKRTGEKVFLECVQDMDHENMFWYRQDPGLGLRLIYFSYDVKMKEKGDIPEGYSVSREKKERFSLILESASTNQTSMYLCASSLLAGAQYFGPGTRLLVL.

There are a few counts of this clonotype. The CDR3 reads CSARDRGLAVGYEQYV. Here the CDR3 DNA reads TGCAGTGCTAGAGATCGAGGGCTAGCTGTCGGATACGAGCAGTACGTC. The chain couples TRBV20-1 to TRBJ2-7; D perhaps matches TRBD2 (5 bases). The germline gives CDR1 DFQATT, CDR2 SNEGSKA (reference sequence). Trimming pared 0 bases from V and 4 bases from J, leaving 19 bases between. This CDR3 contains 16 residues.

The CDR3 region is CSASGGTIAQYF. CDR3 nucleotides: TGCAGTGCTAGCGGGGGGACGATAGCGCAGTATTTT. The chain employs TRBV20-1 and TRBJ2-3, with 7 nucleotides matching TRBD2. Per germline, CDR1 DFQATT and CDR2 SNEGSKA (reference sequence). This CDR3 is built from 12 residues. With V trimmed by 3 bases and J by 10 bases, 7 bases remained unmatched.